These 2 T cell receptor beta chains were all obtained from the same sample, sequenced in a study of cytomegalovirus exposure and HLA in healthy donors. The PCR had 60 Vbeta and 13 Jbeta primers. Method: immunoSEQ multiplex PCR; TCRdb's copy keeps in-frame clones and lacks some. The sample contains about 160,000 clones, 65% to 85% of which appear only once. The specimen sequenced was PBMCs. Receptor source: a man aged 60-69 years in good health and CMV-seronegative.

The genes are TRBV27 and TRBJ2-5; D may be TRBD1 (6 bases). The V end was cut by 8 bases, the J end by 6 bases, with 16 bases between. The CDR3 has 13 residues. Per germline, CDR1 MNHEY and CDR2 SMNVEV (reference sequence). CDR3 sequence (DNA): TGTGCCAGCCCCGCCAGGGGCTCGCAGACCCAGTACTTC. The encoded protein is CASPARGSQTQYF.

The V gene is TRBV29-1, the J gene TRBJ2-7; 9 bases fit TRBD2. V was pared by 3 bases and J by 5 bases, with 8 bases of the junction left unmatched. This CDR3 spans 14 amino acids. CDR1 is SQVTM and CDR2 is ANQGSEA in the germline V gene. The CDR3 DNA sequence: TGCAGCGTTGACTGGCGGGAGGGCCTCGACGAGCAGTACTTC. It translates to CSVDWREGLDEQYF.